This TCR beta chain was captured by sequencing in a study of CXCR3-negative and CXCR3-positive naive CD8 T cells. Study-level information: The dataset comprises some 130 million TRB reads in total, with about 1.5 +/- 0.3 million reads per library. Broader study findings: Both of the naive subsets showed about the same high diversity, but memory CD8+ cells had much less. Memory cells differed in TRBV-TRBJ usage, but naive CXCR3-negative and CXCR3-positive cells had similar usage.

In the case of this clonotype: Antigen: not known.

Preparation of TRB cDNA libraries relied on 5' RACE carrying UMI labels. TCRdb reprocessed the 5' RACE reads; each CDR3 protein has one entry and no DNA is given. Its table records 150,000 or so distinct CDR3 sequences. This CDR3 is built from 15 residues. Looked up from germline, CDR1 is DFQATT and CDR2 is SNEGSKA (reference sequence). Sequenced material: naive CXCR3- CD8+ T cells from blood. Noted subset: CD45RO-CCR7+CD27+CD95- naive CD8+ T cells lacking CXCR3 (TNR3-). The chain is built from TRBV20-1 and TRBJ2-3; TCRdb selects TRBD1, and the lack of DNA leaves this call unchecked. This receptor was identified in a human donor in good health. Some clones in this sample may be carry-over from other donors' samples. CDR3 sequence reads: CSARVPGQGSDTQYF.